These 9 T cell receptor beta chains came from one sample sequenced in a study of shared clonotypes between healthy human individuals. CD45RO-negative CD8 cells positively selected for CCR7 made up the naive population, which excluded terminally differentiated effector memory CD45RA+ cells. The table came from immunoSEQ multiplex PCR; TCRdb's copy has only in-frame clones and leaves some out. Of about 2,200,000 clones listed, just over 90% are singletons. Sequenced sample: naive CD8+ T cells from PBMCs. The receptor set was obtained from a man younger than 30 in good health. Some clones in this sample may be carry-over from other donors' samples.

About this clone: In the same sample, other DNA sequences code for this CDR3. The chain joins TRBV6-6 to TRBJ2-5, with TRBD2 identical over 12 bases. The CDR3 sequence is 16 residues long. Germline V gene lookup returns CDR1 MNHNY and CDR2 SVGAGI (reference sequence). V was pared by 2 bases and J by 4 bases, with 5 bases of the junction left unmatched. The CDR3 DNA reads TGTGCCAGCAGTTACCTAGCGGGAGGGCCAGGAGAGACCCAGTACTTC. Protein product: CASSYLAGGPGETQYF.

The chain uses TRBV7-2 and TRBJ1-2, with 8 nucleotides matching TRBD1. V was pared by 4 bases and J by 3 bases, with 7 bases of the junction left unmatched. Germline V gives CDR1 SGHTA, CDR2 FQGNSA. The CDR3 is made up of 15 amino acids. CDR3 in amino acids: CASSSTDRVYYGYTF. The CDR3 nucleotides read TGTGCCAGCAGCTCAACGGACAGGGTCTACTATGGCTACACCTTC.

In its sample, this clone was seen once. The chain is built from TRBV5-1 and TRBJ2-7; 8 bases are shared with TRBD1. The CDR3 has 15 amino acids. J lost 7 bases, V lost 1 base, and 10 bases had no gene match. The germline V gene has CDR1 SGHRS and CDR2 YFSETQ. CDR3 bases: TGCGCCAGCAGCTTGTCGCAGGGGGCAATGGTTGAGCAGTACTTC. Its protein is CASSLSQGAMVEQYF.

The genes are TRBV27 and TRBJ2-1, with 7 bases lining up with TRBD2. Trimming cost V 5 bases and J 8 bases; bases outside gene matches: 9. Germline V gene sequence: CDR1 MNHEY, CDR2 SMNVEV (reference sequence). The CDR3 is 14 residues long. The CDR3 DNA reads as TGTGCCAGCAGTAAACTAGCGCTCAATGATGAGCAGTTCTTC. Translated, it gives CASSKLALNDEQFF.

In DNA, the CDR3 is TGTGCCAGCGCGTTCCCAGGGGCAGTTTACGAGCAGTACTTC. Its translation is CASAFPGAVYEQYF. The V call is TRBV27, the J call TRBJ2-7; tentative D call: TRBD1 (6 bases). Trimming stripped 8 bases from V and 4 bases from J, with 18 bases between. Germline V lookup: CDR1 MNHEY, CDR2 SMNVEV (reference sequence). There are 14 residues in the CDR3.

The rearrangement uses TRBV27 and TRBJ1-2; a weak D match, TRBD1 (6 bases). CDR3 length equals 14 residues. Per germline, CDR1 MNHEY and CDR2 SMNVEV (reference sequence). Trimming removed 3 bases at V and 4 bases at J, with 12 bases between. The CDR3 nucleotides are TGTGCCAGCAGTTTGGGGTTGGGGGCCTATGGCTACACCTTC. Its protein product is CASSLGLGAYGYTF.

This clone was counted between two and nine times. V is TRBV28 and J is TRBJ1-5; 11 nucleotides align to TRBD1. V was pared by 5 bases and J by 3 bases, with 6 bases of the junction left unmatched. The V gene's germline CDR1 is MDHEN and CDR2 SYDVKM. The CDR3 totals 16 residues. CDR3 amino acids: CASSGGQGDPNQPQHF. The CDR3 DNA is TGTGCCAGCAGTGGGGGACAGGGGGACCCCAATCAGCCCCAGCATTTT.

V is TRBV28 and J is TRBJ2-2; no firm D call. Germline V gives CDR1 MDHEN, CDR2 SYDVKM. The CDR3 sequence is 13 residues long. The V end lost 3 bases, the J end lost 7 bases, and 9 bases lay between the germline ends. The CDR3 reads CASSFYEDGELFF. CDR3 bases: TGTGCCAGCAGTTTTTACGAAGACGGGGAGCTGTTTTTT.

V and J are TRBV6-4 and TRBJ2-3; weak D call: TRBD2 (7 bases). Germline V gene data show CDR1 as MRHNA and CDR2 as SNTAGT. This CDR3 is 17 amino acids long. The V end lost 2 bases, the J end lost 6 bases, and 21 bases lay between the germline ends. CDR3 in amino acids: CASSDTPPGRGADTQYF. DNA for the CDR3: TGTGCCAGCAGTGACACCCCCCCCGGTCGGGGGGCGGATACGCAGTATTTT.